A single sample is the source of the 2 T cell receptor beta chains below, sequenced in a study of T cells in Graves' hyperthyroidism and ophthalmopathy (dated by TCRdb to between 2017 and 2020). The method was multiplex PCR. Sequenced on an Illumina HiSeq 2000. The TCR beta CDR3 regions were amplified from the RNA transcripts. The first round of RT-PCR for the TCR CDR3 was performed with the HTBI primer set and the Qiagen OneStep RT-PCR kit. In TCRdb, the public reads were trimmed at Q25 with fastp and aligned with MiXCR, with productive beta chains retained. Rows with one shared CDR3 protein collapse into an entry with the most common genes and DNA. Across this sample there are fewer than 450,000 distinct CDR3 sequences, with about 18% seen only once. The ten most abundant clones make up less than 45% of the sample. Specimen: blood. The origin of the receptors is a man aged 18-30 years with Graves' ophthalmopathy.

CDR3 region: CASSLYGSGGGSSGNTIYF. The CDR3 nucleotides read TGTGCCAGCAGCTTATATGGAAGTGGGGGGGGCAGCTCTGGAAACACCATATATTTT. The genes are TRBV11-2 and TRBJ1-3, with D possibly TRBD1 on 6 matching bases. Germline CDR1 is SGHAT and CDR2 is FQNNGV. CDR3 length: 19 amino acids. V dropped 2 bases and J dropped 0 bases, with 20 bases sitting between them.

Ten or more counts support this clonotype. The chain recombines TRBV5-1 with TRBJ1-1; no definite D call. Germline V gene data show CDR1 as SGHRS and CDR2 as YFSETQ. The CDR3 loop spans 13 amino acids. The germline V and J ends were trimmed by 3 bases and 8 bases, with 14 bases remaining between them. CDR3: CASSSGVGREAFF. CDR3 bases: TGCGCCAGCAGCTCTGGTGTGGGCAGGGAAGCTTTCTTT.